This TCR beta chain is drawn from a study of blood T cell repertoires in COVID-19. Study at large: Sites in the United States, Italy and Spain provided acute and convalescent COVID-19 samples.

CDR1 is SGDLS, CDR2 YYNGEE, per germline. CDR3 length: 13 amino acids. V dropped 0 bases and J dropped 10 bases, with 8 bases sitting between them. This table comes from immunoSEQ multiplex PCR, and its TCRdb copy is limited to in-frame clones, with some not included. The sample lists some 300,000 clones, 90% occurring once. Sequences were obtained from peripheral blood. The rearrangement uses TRBV9 and TRBJ1-6; D is uncertain. This clonotype originated in a woman aged 40-49 years with COVID-19, enrolled during active disease. The DNA for the CDR3 is TGTGCCAGCAGCGTAGCGCCGCGATCACCCCTCCACTTT. This sequence encodes CASSVAPRSPLHF. The full variable domain, in which reference TRBV9 and TRBJ1-6 provide the parts outside the CDR3, is DSGVTQTPKHLITATGQRVTLRCSPRSGDLSVYWYQQSLDQGLQFLIQYYNGEERAKGNILERFSAQQFPDLHSELNLSSLELGDSALYFCASSVAPRSPLHFGNGTRLTVT.